The text below deals with one T cell receptor beta chain. Its antigen remains unidentified. The data were taken from a study of T cells after yellow fever vaccination. Overall study results and limits: Only a minor proportion of clonotypes was detected across both CD4 and CD8 compartments. Weaker overall was a secondary response that nonetheless peaked faster, on day 5 versus 15.

TCRdb re-called the 5' RACE reads through MiXCR, storing one row per CDR3 protein. The sample lists about 350,000 distinct CDR3 sequences, 7% to 10% seen once, with approximately 15% in the top ten. Germline V gene data show CDR1 as SEHNR and CDR2 as FQNEAQ (reference sequence). V was pared by 1 base and J by 7 bases, with 4 bases between. This CDR3 is 12 amino acids long. This sample comprised PBMCs, obtained more than 40 days after the first yellow fever vaccination. The clonotype originates from a man aged 18 to 29 who received the YFV17D yellow fever vaccine. The rearrangement uses TRBV7-9 and TRBJ1-4; D gene uncertain. CDR3 sequence: CASSLGFEKLFF. The DNA for the CDR3 is TGTGCCAGCAGCTTAGGTTTTGAAAAACTGTTTTTT.